This is a list of T cell receptor beta chains from one sample in a study of T cell changes during pregnancy in multiple sclerosis. The method was immunoSEQ multiplex PCR; TCRdb's version includes in-frame clones alone and lacks a portion of them. The table has about 40,000 clones, 91% seen once; the top ten hold approximately 0.5%. The sequences come from CD4+ T cells from peripheral blood mononuclear cells, collected in the second trimester of pregnancy. Receptor source: a female donor in good health, enrolled as a control in a pregnancy study. Each CDR3 is given with its conserved first and last residue. The order of the fields is clone size, D gene, V gene, J gene, CDR3 DNA, CDR3 protein. D genes are given only for firm matches. Only some rows state a clone size, as once, few, many or a class for expanded clones.

>-|-|TRBV27|TRBJ1-2
TGTGCCAGCAGTTTAATCCAGGGGCGAAGGAATGGCTACACCTTC
CASSLIQGRRNGYTF
>-|TRBD1|TRBV28|TRBJ2-1
TGTGCCAGCAGTACTTCCTCCCGCAAAAACAGGGGGCGCAAGGGCAATGAGCAGTTCTTC
CASSTSSRKNRGRKGNEQFF
>-|-|TRBV7-2|TRBJ2-3
TGTGCCAGTCGCCAGGGGGATACGCAGTATTTT
CASRQGDTQYF
>once|-|TRBV6-6|TRBJ2-1
TGTGCCAGCAGTTTACCCGGGATTAGAAGCGATGAGCAGTTCTTC
CASSLPGIRSDEQFF
>-|-|TRBV7-3|TRBJ2-3
TGTGCCAGCAGCTCTCCGAGCGCAGGGGGGATAACAGATACGCAGTATTTT
CASSSPSAGGITDTQYF
>-|-|TRBV19|TRBJ2-5
TGTGCCAGTAGGGTGGGGGGCCAAGAGACCCAGTACTTC
CASRVGGQETQYF
>-|TRBD1|TRBV18|TRBJ1-1
TGTGCCAGCTCACCGGGGAAGGGGGCGAACACTGAAGCTTTCTTT
CASSPGKGANTEAFF
>-|-|TRBV2|TRBJ2-2
TGTGCCAGCAGCCCGGGACTCCTCGCCGGGGAGCTGTTTTTT
CASSPGLLAGELFF
>-|-|TRBV7-3|TRBJ2-3
TGTGCCAGCAGCCCCGGAGCAGGGATTACCACAGATACGCAGTATTTT
CASSPGAGITTDTQYF
>-|TRBD2|TRBV6-1|TRBJ2-3
TGTGCCAGCAGTGAAGAGCCCCCCCTACTAGCGGGGGTGGGGGGAGATACGCAGTATTTT
CASSEEPPLLAGVGGDTQYF
>-|-|TRBV2|TRBJ2-2
TGTGCCAGCAGTGAAATCCGGGGGGCTGGCGGGGAGCTGTTTTTT
CASSEIRGAGGELFF
>-|-|TRBV6-5|TRBJ2-7
TGTGCCAGCAGTGCCGGGTGGAGCTCCTACGAGCAGTACTTC
CASSAGWSSYEQYF
>-|-|TRBV21-1|TRBJ1-1
TGTGCCAGCAGCAAAGAATCGACTGAAGCTTTCTTT
CASSKESTEAFF
>-|-|TRBV25-1|TRBJ2-3
TGTGCCAGCAGTCAGGGTGCAAGCCACCTCACAGATACGCAGTATTTT
CASSQGASHLTDTQYF
>-|TRBD2|TRBV30|TRBJ2-3
TGTGCCTGGAGTGCCGGACTAGCGGGAAGGGAGGATACGCAGTATTTT
CAWSAGLAGREDTQYF
>-|-|TRBV20-1|TRBJ2-1
TGCAGTGCTAGCCCCGGAGGTGAGCAGTTCTTC
CSASPGGEQFF
>-|-|TRBV30|TRBJ2-3
TGTGCCTGGGTACAGGGAAGGGTGGCAGATACGCAGTATTTT
CAWVQGRVADTQYF
>-|-|TRBV9|TRBJ2-7
TGTGCCAGCAGGAAGCGGATGAGCTCCTACGAGCAGTACTTC
CASRKRMSSYEQYF
>-|-|TRBV28|TRBJ2-5
TGTGCCAGCAGGCGGCGTAGGCAAGAGACCCAGTACTTC
CASRRRRQETQYF
>-|TRBD1|TRBV11-2|TRBJ1-2
TGTGCCAGCAGTCTTAACAGGGGGCTTAACTATGGCTACACCTTC
CASSLNRGLNYGYTF
>-|TRBD2|TRBV6-6|TRBJ2-1
TGTGCCAGCAGGCAAACTAGCGGGATCGTTGAGCAGTTCTTC
CASRQTSGIVEQFF
>-|-|TRBV7-2|TRBJ2-3
TGTGCCAGCAGCTTTCGGACAGCCACAGATACGCAGTATTTT
CASSFRTATDTQYF
>-|TRBD1|TRBV29-1|TRBJ1-1
TGCAGCGTTGACAAAACAGGGGGGAGGACTGAAGCTTTCTTT
CSVDKTGGRTEAFF
>-|TRBD1|TRBV19|TRBJ2-7
TGTGCCAGTGTCCCCACAGGGACAGATTCCTACGAGCAGTACTTC
CASVPTGTDSYEQYF
>-|TRBD2|TRBV6-1|TRBJ2-3
TGTGCCAGCAGTGTCCGGGAGGGCACAGATACGCAGTATTTT
CASSVREGTDTQYF
>-|-|TRBV19|TRBJ2-1
TGTGCCAGTAGTATAGCGGGACAGGGGAATAGCGGGGGGTCCAGTAATGAGCAGTTCTTC
CASSIAGQGNSGGSSNEQFF
>-|TRBD1|TRBV19|TRBJ1-2
TGTGCCAGTACCTTCCCAGGGACAGATGGCTACACCTTC
CASTFPGTDGYTF
>-|-|TRBV10-3|TRBJ1-5
TGTGCCATCAGTGGAACAGATCAGCCCCAGCATTTT
CAISGTDQPQHF
>once|-|TRBV7-3|TRBJ2-2
TGTGCCAGCAGCTTATTCGCTCAGGGTTTCACCGGGGAGCTGTTTTTT
CASSLFAQGFTGELFF
>-|TRBD2|TRBV5-1|TRBJ2-1
TGCGCCAGCAGCTTGAAGCGGGGGGGCTGGGATGAGCAGTTCTTC
CASSLKRGGWDEQFF
>-|-|TRBV18|TRBJ1-6
TGTGCCAGCTCACCGAGAAGTAATTCACCCCTCCACTTT
CASSPRSNSPLHF
>-|TRBD2|TRBV30|TRBJ2-3
TGTGCCTGGACTAGCGGAGTTAGCACAGATACGCAGTATTTT
CAWTSGVSTDTQYF
>-|TRBD2|TRBV7-2|TRBJ2-2
TGTGCCAGCAGCTTAGGCCTAGCGGGGATCACCGGGGAGCTGTTTTTT
CASSLGLAGITGELFF
>few|-|TRBV7-3|TRBJ1-1
TGTGCCAGCAGCCTTGGGACACTAAACACTGAAGCTTTCTTT
CASSLGTLNTEAFF
>-|-|TRBV2|TRBJ2-5
TGTGCCAGCAGATTAGGGGCAGAGACCCAGTACTTC
CASRLGAETQYF
>-|TRBD1|TRBV19|TRBJ2-5
TGTGCCAGCTCACATCGGACGGGACAGGGTGGTTGGGAGACCCAGTACTTC
CASSHRTGQGGWETQYF
>few|TRBD1|TRBV9|TRBJ2-7
TGTGCCAGCAGCCGAGCCGGGACAGGGGGCCACGAGCAGTACTTC
CASSRAGTGGHEQYF